Detailed here is one T cell receptor beta chain. The data derive from a study of control samples from healthy donors and cancer patients. Germline assignment: CDR1 LNHDA and CDR2 SQIVND (reference sequence). There are 18 residues in the CDR3. V lost 3 bases and J lost 0, with 17 bases in between. Libraries were prepared by immunoSEQ multiplex PCR; TCRdb keeps only in-frame clonotypes and omits some of them. The table includes around 110,000 clones, 93% detected once. Source material: blood. The chain links TRBV19 to TRBJ2-2; TRBD1 might be the D (6 bases). This TCR came from a young man in good health. The CDR3 spells CASSILTGYQSNTGELFF. CDR3 in DNA: TGTGCCAGTAGTATTCTTACAGGGTACCAATCGAACACCGGGGAGCTGTTTTTT.